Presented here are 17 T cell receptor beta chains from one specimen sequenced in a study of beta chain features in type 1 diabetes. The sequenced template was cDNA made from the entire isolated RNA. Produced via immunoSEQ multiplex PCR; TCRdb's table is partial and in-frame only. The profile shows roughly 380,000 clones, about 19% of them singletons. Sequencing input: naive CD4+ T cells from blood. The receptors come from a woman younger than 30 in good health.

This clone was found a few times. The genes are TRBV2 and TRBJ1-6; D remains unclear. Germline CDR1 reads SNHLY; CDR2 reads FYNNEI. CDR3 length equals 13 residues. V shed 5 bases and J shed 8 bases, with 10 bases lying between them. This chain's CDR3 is CASSSRRDSPLHF. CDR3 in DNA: TGTGCCAGCAGTTCCCGACGGGATTCACCCCTCCACTTT.

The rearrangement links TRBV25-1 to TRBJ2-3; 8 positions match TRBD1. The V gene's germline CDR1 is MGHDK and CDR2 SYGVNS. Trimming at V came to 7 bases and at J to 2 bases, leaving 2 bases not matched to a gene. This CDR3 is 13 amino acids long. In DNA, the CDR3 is TGTGCCAGCAAGGGACAGGTCACAGATACGCAGTATTTT. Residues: CASKGQVTDTQYF.

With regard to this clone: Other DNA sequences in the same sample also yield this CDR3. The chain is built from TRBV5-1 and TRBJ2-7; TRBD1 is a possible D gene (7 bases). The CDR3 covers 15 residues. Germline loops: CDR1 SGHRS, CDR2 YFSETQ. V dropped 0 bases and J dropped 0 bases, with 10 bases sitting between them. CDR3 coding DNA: TGCGCCAGCAGCTTGGGGCAGGGGGGCTCCTACGAGCAGTACTTC. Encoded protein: CASSLGQGGSYEQYF.

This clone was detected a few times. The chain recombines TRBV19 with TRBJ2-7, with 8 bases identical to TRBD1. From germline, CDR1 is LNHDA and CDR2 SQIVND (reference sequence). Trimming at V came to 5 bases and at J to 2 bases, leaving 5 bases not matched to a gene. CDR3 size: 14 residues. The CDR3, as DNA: TGTGCCAGTAGTTCCGACAGGGGAACCTACGAGCAGTACTTC. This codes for CASSSDRGTYEQYF.

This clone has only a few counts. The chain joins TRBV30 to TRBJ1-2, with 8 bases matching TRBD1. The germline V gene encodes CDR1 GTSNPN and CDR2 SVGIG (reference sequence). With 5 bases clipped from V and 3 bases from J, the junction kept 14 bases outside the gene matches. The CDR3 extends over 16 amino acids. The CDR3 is CAWRAPRTGKDYGYTF. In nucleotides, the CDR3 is TGTGCCTGGCGAGCGCCTAGGACAGGGAAGGACTATGGCTACACCTTC.

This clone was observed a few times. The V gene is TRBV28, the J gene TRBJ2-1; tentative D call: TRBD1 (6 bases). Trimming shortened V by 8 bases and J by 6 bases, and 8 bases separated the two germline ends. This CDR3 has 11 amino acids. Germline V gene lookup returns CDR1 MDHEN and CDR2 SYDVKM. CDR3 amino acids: CASLGGNEQFF. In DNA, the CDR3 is TGTGCCAGCCTAGGGGGCAATGAGCAGTTCTTC.

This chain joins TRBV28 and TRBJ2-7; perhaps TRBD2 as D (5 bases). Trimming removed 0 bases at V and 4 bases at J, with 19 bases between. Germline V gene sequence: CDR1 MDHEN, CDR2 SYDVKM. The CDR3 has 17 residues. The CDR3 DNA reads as TGTGCCAGCAGTTTATGGAACCCAGCCCGGGGATGGTACGAGCAGTACTTC. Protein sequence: CASSLWNPARGWYEQYF.

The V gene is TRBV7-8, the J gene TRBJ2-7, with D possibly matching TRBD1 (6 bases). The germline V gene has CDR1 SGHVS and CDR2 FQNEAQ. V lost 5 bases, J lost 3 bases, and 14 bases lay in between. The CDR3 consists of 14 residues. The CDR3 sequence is CASSRDIENYEQYF. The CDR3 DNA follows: TGTGCCAGCAGCCGGGACATCGAGAACTACGAGCAGTACTTC.

CDR3 sequence (DNA): TGTGCCAGCAGCCCCCAAACCGGGACAGGAGAGACCCAGTACTTC. This encodes CASSPQTGTGETQYF. The V and J genes are TRBV7-2 and TRBJ2-5; 8 bases are a match to TRBD1. Germline V gene sequence: CDR1 SGHTA, CDR2 FQGNSA. The ends lost 5 bases at V and 4 bases at J; junction bases unmatched: 9. There are 15 residues in the CDR3.

CDR3 bases: TGTGCCAGCAGCGCCACACCCAGAGCGGGAGTGACAGATACGCAGTATTTT. This gives the protein CASSATPRAGVTDTQYF. This chain links TRBV9 with TRBJ2-3, with 8 bases aligning to TRBD2. Germline assignment: CDR1 SGDLS and CDR2 YYNGEE. The CDR3 has 17 amino acids. J gave up 3 bases and V 3 bases, and 12 bases lay outside the gene matches. Filled out from reference TRBV9 and TRBJ2-3, the complete variable domain reads DSGVTQTPKHLITATGQRVTLRCSPRSGDLSVYWYQQSLDQGLQFLIQYYNGEERAKGNILERFSAQQFPDLHSELNLSSLELGDSALYFCASSATPRAGVTDTQYFGPGTRLTVL.

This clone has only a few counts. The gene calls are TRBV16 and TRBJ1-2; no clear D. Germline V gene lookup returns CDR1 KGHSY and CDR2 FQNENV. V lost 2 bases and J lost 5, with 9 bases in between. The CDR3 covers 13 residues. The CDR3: CASSQPEEYGYTF. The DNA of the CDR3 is TGTGCCAGCAGCCAACCAGAGGAGTATGGCTACACCTTC.

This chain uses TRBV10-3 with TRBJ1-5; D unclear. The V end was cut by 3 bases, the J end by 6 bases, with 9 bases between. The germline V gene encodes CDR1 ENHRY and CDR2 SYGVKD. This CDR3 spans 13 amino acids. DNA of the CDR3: TGTGCCATCAGTGACGGAGGGTTTCAGCCCCAGCATTTT. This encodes CAISDGGFQPQHF.

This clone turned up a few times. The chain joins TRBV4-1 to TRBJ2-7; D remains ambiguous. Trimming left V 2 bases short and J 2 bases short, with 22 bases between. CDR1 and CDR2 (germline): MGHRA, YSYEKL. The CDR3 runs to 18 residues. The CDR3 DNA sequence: TGCGCCAGCAGCCAAAAGTCCTCATTGGCGGAGTCCACCTACGAGCAGTACTTC. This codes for CASSQKSSLAESTYEQYF.

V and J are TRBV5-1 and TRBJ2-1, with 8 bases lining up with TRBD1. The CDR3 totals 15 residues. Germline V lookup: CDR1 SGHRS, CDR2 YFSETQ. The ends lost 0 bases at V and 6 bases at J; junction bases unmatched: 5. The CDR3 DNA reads TGCGCCAGCAGCTTGGGCCAGGGGGCGGGCAATGAGCAGTTCTTC. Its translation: CASSLGQGAGNEQFF.

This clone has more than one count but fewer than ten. CDR3 DNA: TGCAGCGTTGCGGGGGTACAAGGGCACACCGGGGAGCTGTTTTTT. Its protein product is CSVAGVQGHTGELFF. V is TRBV29-1 and J is TRBJ2-2, with a tentative D call TRBD2 (6 bases). The V end was cut by 4 bases, the J end by 3 bases, with 15 bases between. Germline assignment: CDR1 SQVTM and CDR2 ANQGSEA. This CDR3 is 15 amino acids long.

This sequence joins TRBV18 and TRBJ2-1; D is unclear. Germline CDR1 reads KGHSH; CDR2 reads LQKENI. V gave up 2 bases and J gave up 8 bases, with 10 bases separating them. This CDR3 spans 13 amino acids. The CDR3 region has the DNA TGTGCCAGCTCACCAGAGGCGGCGGATGAGCAGTTCTTC. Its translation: CASSPEAADEQFF.

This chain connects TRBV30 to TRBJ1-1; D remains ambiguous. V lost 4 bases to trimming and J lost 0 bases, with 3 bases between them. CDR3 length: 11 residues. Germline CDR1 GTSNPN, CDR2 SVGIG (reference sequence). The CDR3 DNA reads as TGTGCCTGGAACATGAACACTGAAGCTTTCTTT. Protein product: CAWNMNTEAFF.